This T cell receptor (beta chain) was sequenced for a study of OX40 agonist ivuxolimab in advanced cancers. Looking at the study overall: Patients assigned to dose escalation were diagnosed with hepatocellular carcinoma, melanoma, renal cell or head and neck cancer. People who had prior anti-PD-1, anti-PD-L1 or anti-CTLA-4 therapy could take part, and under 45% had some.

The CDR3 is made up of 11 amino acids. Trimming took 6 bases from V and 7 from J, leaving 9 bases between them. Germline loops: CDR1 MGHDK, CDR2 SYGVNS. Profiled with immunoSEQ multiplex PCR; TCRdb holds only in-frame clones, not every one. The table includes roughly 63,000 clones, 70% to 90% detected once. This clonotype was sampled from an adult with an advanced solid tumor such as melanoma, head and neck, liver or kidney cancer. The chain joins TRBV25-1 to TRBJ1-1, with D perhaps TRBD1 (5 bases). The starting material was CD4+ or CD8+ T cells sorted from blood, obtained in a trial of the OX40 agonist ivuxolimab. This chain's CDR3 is CASRRGSEAFF. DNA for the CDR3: TGTGCCAGCAGGAGGGGCAGTGAAGCTTTCTTT.